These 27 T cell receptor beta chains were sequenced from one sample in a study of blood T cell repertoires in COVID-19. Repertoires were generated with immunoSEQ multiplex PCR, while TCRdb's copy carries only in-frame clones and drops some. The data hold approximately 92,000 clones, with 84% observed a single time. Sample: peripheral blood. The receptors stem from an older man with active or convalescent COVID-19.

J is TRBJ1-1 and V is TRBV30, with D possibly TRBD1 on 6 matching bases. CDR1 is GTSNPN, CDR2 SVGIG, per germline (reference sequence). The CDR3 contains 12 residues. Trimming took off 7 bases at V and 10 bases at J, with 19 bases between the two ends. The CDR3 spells CASTQGTWGAFF. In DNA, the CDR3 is TGTGCCTCCACCCAGGGGACCTGGGGAGCTTTCTTT.

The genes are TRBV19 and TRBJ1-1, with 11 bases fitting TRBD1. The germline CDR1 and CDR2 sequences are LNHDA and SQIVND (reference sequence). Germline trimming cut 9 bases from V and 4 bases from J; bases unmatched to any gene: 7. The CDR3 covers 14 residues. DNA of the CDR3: TGTGCCAGCTGGGACAGGGGGAGGAGCACTGAAGCTTTCTTT. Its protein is CASWDRGRSTEAFF.

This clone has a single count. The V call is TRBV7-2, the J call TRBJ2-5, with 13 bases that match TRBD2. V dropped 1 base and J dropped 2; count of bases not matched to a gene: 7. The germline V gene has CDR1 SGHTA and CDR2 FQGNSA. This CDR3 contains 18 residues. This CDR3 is CASSLGPMGLAGQETQYF. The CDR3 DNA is TGTGCCAGCAGCTTAGGCCCTATGGGACTAGCGGGGCAAGAGACCCAGTACTTC.

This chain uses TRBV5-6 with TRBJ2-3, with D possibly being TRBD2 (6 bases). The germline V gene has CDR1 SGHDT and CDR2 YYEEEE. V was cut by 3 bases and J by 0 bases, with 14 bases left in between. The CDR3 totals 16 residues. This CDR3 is CASSSRLDSSTDTQYF. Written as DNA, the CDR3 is TGTGCCAGCAGCTCTCGACTAGATTCTAGCACAGATACGCAGTATTTT. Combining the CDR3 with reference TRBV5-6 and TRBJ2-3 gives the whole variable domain DAGVTQSPTHLIKTRGQQVTLRCSPKSGHDTVSWYQQALGQGPQFIFQYYEEEERQRGNFPDRFSGHQFPNYSSELNVNALLLGDSALYLCASSSRLDSSTDTQYFGPGTRLTVL.

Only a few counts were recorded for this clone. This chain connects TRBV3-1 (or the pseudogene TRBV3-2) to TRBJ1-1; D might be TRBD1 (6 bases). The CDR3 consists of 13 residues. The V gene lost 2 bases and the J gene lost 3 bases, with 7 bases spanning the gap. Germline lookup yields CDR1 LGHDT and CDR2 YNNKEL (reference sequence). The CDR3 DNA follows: TGTGCCAGCAGCCAAACAGGGTACACTGAAGCTTTCTTT. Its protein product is CASSQTGYTEAFF.

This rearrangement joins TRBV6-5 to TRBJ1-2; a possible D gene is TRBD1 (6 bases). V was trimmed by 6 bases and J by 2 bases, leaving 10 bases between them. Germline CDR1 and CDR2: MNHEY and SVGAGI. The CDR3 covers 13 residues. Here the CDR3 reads CASRRDTNYGYTF. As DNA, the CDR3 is TGTGCCAGCAGGAGGGACACCAACTATGGCTACACCTTC.

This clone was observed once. CDR3 sequence: CSVEDGVNRGRTEAFF. CDR3 nucleotide sequence: TGCAGCGTTGAAGACGGGGTCAACAGGGGAAGGACTGAAGCTTTCTTT. This rearrangement joins TRBV29-1 to TRBJ1-1; 7 nucleotides match TRBD1. The CDR3 spans 16 residues. Germline CDR1 is SQVTM and CDR2 is ANQGSEA. Germline trimming cut 0 bases from V and 5 bases from J; bases unmatched to any gene: 12.

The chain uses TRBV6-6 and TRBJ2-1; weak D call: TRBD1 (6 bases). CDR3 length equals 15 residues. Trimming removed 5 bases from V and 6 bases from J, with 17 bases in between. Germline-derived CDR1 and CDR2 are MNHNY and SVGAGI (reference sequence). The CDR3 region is CASSLRRQVSNEQFF. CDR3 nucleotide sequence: TGTGCCAGCAGTCTCAGGAGACAGGTCTCCAATGAGCAGTTCTTC.

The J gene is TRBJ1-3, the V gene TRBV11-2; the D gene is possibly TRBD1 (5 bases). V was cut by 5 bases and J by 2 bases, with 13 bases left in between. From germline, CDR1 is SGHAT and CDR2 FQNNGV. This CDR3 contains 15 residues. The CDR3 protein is CASSPRGGTGNTIYF. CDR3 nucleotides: TGTGCCAGCAGCCCCCGGGGGGGAACTGGAAACACCATATATTTT.

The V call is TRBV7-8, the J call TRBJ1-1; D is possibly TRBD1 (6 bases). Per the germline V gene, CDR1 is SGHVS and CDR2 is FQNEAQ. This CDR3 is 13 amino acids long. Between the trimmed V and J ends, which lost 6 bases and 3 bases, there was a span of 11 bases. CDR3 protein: CASRENRDTEAFF. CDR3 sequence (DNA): TGTGCCAGCAGAGAAAACAGGGACACTGAAGCTTTCTTT. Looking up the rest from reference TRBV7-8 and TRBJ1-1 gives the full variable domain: GAGVSQSPRYKVAKRGQDVALRCDPISGHVSLFWYQQALGQGPEFLTYFQNEAQLDKSGLPSDRFFAERPEGSVSTLKIQRTQQEDSAVYLCASRENRDTEAFFGQGTRLTVV.

CDR3: CASSSRSRATRNTIYF. As DNA, the CDR3 is TGTGCCAGCAGTTCTAGATCCAGGGCAACGAGAAACACCATATATTTT. The rearrangement joins TRBV3-1 (or the pseudogene TRBV3-2) to TRBJ1-3; TRBD1 is a possible D gene (5 bases). This CDR3 comprises 16 residues. V was cut by 6 bases and J by 5 bases, with 20 bases left in between. Germline V lookup: CDR1 LGHDT, CDR2 YNNKEL (reference sequence).

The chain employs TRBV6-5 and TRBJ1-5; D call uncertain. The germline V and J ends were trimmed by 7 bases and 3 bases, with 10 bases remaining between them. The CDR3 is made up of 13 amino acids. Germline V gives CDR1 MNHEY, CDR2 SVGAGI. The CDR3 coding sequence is TGTGCCAGCATTGGAGGGTACAATCAGCCCCAGCATTTT. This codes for CASIGGYNQPQHF.

The CDR3, as DNA: TGCAGTGCTAGTAAGGACGGGACAGGGTCATCACCCCTCCACTTT. Its protein product is CSASKDGTGSSPLHF. The chain recombines TRBV20-1 with TRBJ1-6; 9 nucleotides match TRBD1. The V and J ends lost 3 bases and 10 bases, in that order; junction bases with no gene match: 10. Germline V lookup: CDR1 DFQATT, CDR2 SNEGSKA (reference sequence). The CDR3 consists of 15 residues.

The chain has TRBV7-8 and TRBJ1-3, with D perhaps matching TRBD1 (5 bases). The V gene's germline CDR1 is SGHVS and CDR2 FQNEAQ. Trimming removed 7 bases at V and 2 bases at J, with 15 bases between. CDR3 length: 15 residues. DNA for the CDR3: TGTGCCAGCACCATGACGGGGGGACCTGGAAACACCATATATTTT. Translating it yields CASTMTGGPGNTIYF.

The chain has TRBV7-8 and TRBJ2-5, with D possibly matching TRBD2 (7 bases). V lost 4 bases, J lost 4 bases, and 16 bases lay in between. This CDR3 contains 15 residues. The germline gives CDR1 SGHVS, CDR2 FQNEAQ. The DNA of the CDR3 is TGTGCCAGCAGCTCGCAGACGGCGGGGGCAGAGACCCAGTACTTC. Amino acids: CASSSQTAGAETQYF.

The CDR3 spells CATSDLQQVGGYTF. CDR3 nucleotides: TGTGCCACCAGTGATTTGCAACAGGTTGGTGGCTACACCTTC. The chain joins TRBV24-1 to TRBJ1-2; TRBD1 is a possible D gene (5 bases). This CDR3 has 14 residues. Germline CDR1 reads KGHDR; CDR2 reads SFDVKD. Deletions cut 0 bases from V and 7 bases from J, with 11 bases between.

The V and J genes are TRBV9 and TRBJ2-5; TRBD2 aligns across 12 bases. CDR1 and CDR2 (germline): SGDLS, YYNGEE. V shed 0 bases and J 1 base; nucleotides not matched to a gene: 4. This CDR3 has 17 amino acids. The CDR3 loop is CASSVGGLAGPQETQYF. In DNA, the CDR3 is TGTGCCAGCAGCGTAGGGGGACTAGCGGGCCCCCAAGAGACCCAGTACTTC.

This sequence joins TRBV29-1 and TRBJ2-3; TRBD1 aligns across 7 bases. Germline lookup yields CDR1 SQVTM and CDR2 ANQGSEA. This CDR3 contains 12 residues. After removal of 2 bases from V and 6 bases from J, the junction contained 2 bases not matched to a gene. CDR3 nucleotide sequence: TGCAGCGTTGAACAGGGGGACGATACGCAGTATTTT. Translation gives CSVEQGDDTQYF.

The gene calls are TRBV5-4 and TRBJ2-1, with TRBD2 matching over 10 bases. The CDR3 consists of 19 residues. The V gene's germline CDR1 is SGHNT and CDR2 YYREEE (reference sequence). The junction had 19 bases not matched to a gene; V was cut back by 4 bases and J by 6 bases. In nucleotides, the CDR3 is TGTGCCAGCAGCGCCCATCTAAGCGAACTAGCGGGGTATCCCAATGAGCAGTTCTTC. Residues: CASSAHLSELAGYPNEQFF.

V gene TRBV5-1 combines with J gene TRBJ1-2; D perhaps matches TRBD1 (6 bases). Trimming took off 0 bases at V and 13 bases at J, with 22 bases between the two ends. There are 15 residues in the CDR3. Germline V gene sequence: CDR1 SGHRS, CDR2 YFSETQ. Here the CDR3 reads CASSLGTAGSTPPTF. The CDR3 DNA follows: TGCGCCAGCAGCTTGGGGACAGCCGGTTCTACGCCCCCCACCTTC.

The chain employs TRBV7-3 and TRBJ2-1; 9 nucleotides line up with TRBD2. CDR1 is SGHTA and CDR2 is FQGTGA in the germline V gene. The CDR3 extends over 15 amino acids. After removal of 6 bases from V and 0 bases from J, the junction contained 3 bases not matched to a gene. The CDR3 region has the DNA TGTGCCAGCAGACCTAGCGGGGCCTCCTACAATGAGCAGTTCTTC. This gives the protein CASRPSGASYNEQFF. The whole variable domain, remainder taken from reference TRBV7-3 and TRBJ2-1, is GAGVSQTPSNKVTEKGKYVELRCDPISGHTALYWYRQSLGQGPEFLIYFQGTGAADDSGLPNDRFFAVRPEGSVSTLKIQRTERGDSAVYLCASRPSGASYNEQFFGPGTRLTVL.

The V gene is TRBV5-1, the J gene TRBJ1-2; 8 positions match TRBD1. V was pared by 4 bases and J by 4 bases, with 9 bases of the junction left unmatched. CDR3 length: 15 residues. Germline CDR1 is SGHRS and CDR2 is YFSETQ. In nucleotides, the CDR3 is TGCGCCAGCAGCGAAACAGGGGGTAGCAGCTATGGCTACACCTTC. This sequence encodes CASSETGGSSYGYTF.

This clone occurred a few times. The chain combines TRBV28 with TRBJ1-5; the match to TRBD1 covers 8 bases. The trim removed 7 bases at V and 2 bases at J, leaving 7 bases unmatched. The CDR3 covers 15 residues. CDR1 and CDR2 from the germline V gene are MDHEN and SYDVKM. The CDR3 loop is CASIPGGLGNQPQHF. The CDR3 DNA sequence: TGTGCCAGCATTCCAGGGGGCCTTGGCAATCAGCCCCAGCATTTT.

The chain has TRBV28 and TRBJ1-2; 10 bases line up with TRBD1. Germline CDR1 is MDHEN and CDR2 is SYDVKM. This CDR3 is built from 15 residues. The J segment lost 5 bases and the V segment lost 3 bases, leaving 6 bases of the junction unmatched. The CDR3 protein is CASSLVSGQGYGYTF. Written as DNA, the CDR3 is TGTGCCAGCAGTTTGGTATCGGGACAGGGGTATGGCTACACCTTC.

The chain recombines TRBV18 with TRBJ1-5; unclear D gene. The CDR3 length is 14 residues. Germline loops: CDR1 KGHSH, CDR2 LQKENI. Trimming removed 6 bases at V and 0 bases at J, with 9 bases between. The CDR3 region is CASSPTNSNQPQHF. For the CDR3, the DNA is TGTGCCAGCTCCCCGACAAATAGCAATCAGCCCCAGCATTTT.

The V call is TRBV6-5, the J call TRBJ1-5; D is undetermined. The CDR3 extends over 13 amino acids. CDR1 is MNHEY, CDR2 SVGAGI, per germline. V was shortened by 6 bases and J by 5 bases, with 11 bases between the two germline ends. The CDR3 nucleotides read TGTGCCAGCAGGATCAGCGATCATCAGCCCCAGCATTTT. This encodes CASRISDHQPQHF.

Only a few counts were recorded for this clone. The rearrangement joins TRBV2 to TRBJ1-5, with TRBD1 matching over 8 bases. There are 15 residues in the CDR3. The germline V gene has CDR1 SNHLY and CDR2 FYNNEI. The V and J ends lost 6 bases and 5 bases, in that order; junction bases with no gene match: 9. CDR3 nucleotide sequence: TGTGCCAGCAGCGTTACCAGGGGGCCAGATCAGCCCCAGCATTTT. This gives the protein CASSVTRGPDQPQHF.